Sequencing of this T cell receptor beta chain was carried out in a study of blood T cell repertoires in COVID-19. Overall study context: Italy, Spain and the United States were the sources of the convalescent and acute COVID-19 samples. T cells, B-cell-depleted T cells, or PBMCs supplied cDNA or gDNA.

The authors' processing: How many nucleated cells were present was estimated from reference gene primer amplification. Some clones are missing from TCRdb's copy, which holds only in-frame ones; the method was immunoSEQ multiplex PCR. V, J and clone size reflect that table, while D and trimming were determined from the DNA. Here the sample spans about 170,000 clones, approximately 83% being singletons. In germline, CDR1 is LGHNA, CDR2 YNFKEQ. V was pared by 1 base and J by 6 bases, with 7 bases between. This CDR3 contains 13 residues. Sequences were obtained from peripheral blood. This TCR came from a woman aged 55-69 years with acute or convalescent COVID-19. This chain uses TRBV4-2 with TRBJ1-3; no firm D call. CDR3 bases: TGTGCCAGCAGCCAAGGGAGGGAAAACACCATATATTTT. It specifies CASSQGRENTIYF.